This TCR beta chain was documented in a study of blood T cell repertoires in COVID-19. Study context: The United States, Italy and Spain supplied acute and convalescent COVID-19 samples. T cells, B-cell-depleted T cells, or PBMCs provided the cDNA or gDNA that served as material.

This CDR3 comprises 14 residues. The germline V gene has CDR1 WSHSY and CDR2 SAAADI. The germline V and J ends were trimmed by 5 bases and 15 bases, with 20 bases remaining between them. As originally analysed: Reference gene primers were amplified, and this amplification served to estimate nucleated cell counts. Generated by immunoSEQ multiplex PCR, the TCRdb table keeps only in-frame clones and is missing some. The D gene and trimming were derived from the DNA, and the V and J assignments and clone size from that table. The profile shows approximately 470,000 clones, approximately 85% of them singletons.

The specimen sequenced was peripheral blood. The sequence was collected from a human donor in a cohort sampled during active COVID-19. The chain has TRBV10-2 and TRBJ1-6, with D tentatively TRBD1 (6 bases). This CDR3 is CASSTTGAPPVLHF. CDR3 in DNA: TGCGCCAGCAGTACGACAGGTGCCCCTCCTGTCCTCCACTTT.